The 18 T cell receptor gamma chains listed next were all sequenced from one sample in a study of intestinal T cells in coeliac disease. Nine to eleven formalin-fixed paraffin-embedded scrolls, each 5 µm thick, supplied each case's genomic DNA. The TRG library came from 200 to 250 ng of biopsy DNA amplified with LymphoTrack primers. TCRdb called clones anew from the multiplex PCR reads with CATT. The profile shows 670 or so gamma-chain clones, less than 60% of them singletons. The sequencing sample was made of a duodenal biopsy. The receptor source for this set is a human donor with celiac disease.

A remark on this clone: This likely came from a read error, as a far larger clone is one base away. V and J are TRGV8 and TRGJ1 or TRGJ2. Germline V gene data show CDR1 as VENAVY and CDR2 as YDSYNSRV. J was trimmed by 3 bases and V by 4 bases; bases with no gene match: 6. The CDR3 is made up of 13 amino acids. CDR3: CATWDLTYYKKLF. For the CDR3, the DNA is TGTGCCACCTGGGACTTAACTTATTATAAGAAACTCTTT.

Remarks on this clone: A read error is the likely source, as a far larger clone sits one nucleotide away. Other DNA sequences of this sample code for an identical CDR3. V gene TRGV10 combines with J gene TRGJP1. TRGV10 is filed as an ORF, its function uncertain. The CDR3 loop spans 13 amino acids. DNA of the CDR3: TGTGCCGCGTGGGCCACCACTGGTTGGTTCAAGATATTT. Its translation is CAAWATTGWFKIF.

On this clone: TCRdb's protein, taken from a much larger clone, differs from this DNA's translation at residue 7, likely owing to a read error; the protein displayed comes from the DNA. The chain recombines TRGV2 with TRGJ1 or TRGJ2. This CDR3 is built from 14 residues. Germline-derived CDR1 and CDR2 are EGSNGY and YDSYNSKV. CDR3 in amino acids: CATWVGNIYYKKLF. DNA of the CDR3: TGTGCCACCTGGGTCGGGAATATTTATTATAAGAAACTCTTT.

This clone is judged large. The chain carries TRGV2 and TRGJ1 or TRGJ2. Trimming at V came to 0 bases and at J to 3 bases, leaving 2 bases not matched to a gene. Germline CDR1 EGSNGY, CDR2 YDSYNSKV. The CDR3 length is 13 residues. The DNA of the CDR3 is TGTGCCACCTGGGACGGGCTTTATTATAAGAAACTCTTT. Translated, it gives CATWDGLYYKKLF.

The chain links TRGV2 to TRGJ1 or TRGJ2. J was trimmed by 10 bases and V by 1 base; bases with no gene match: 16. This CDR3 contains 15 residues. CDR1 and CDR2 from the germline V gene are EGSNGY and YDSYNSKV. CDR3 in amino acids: CATWDGPFFIIKKLF. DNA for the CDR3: TGTGCCACCTGGGACGGTCCCTTTTTTATTATAAAGAAACTCTTT.

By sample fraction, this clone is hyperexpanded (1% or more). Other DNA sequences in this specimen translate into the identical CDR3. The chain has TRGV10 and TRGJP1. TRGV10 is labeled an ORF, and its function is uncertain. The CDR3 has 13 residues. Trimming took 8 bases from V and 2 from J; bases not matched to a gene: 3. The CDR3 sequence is CAAWATTGWFKIF. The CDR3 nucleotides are TGTGCTGCGTGGGCCACCACTGGTTGGTTCAAGATATTT.

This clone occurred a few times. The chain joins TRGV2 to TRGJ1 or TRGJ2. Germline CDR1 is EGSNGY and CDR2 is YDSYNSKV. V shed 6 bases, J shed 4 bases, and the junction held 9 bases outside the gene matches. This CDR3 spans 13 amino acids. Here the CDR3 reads CATWLAGYYKKLF. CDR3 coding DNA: TGTGCCACCTGGTTGGCGGGATATTATAAGAAACTCTTT.

This CDR3 reads CATCPEGYKKLF. CDR3 nucleotides: TGTGCCACCTGCCCCGAGGGTTATAAGAAACTCTTT. The rearrangement links TRGV2 to TRGJ1 or TRGJ2. Germline loops: CDR1 EGSNGY, CDR2 YDSYNSKV. With V trimmed by 7 bases and J by 6 bases, 9 bases remained unmatched. This CDR3 is built from 12 residues.

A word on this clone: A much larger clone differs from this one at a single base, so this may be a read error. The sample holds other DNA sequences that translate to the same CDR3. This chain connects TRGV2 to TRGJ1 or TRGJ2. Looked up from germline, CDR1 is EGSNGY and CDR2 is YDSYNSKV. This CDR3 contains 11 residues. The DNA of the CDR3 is TGTGCCACCTGGGACGGGCCTAAGAAACTCTTC. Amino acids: CATWDGPKKLF.

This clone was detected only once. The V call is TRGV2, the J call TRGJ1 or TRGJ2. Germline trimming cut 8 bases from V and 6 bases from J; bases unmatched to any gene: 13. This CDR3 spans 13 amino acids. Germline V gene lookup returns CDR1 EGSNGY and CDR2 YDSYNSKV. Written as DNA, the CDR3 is TGTGCCACCTTGGGACGGGCTAGTTATAAGAAACTCTTT. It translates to CATLGRASYKKLF.

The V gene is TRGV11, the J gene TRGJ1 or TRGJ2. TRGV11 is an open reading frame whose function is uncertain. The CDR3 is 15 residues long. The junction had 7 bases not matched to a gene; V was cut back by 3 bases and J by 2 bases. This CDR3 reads CACWIRTPDYYKKLF. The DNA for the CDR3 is TGTGCCTGCTGGATTAGGACACCCGATTATTATAAGAAACTCTTT.

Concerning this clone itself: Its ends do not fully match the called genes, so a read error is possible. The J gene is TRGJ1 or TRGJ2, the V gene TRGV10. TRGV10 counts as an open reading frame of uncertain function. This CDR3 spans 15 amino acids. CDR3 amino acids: CAVWGYGDNYYKKLF. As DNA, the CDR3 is TGTGCTGTGTGGGGTTATGGGGACAATTATTATAAGAAACTCTTT.

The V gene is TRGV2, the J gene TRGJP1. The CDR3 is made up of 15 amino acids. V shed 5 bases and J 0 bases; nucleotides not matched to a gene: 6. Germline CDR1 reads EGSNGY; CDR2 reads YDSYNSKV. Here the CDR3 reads CATWVPNTTGWFKIF. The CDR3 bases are TGTGCCACCTGGGTCCCCAATACCACTGGTTGGTTCAAGATATTT.

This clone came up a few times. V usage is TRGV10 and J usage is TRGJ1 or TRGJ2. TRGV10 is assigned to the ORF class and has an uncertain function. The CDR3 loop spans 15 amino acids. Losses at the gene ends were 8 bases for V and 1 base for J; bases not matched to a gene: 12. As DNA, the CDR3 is TGTGCTGCGTGGGTTATGGGGGACAATTATTATAAGAAACTCTTT. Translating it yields CAAWVMGDNYYKKLF.

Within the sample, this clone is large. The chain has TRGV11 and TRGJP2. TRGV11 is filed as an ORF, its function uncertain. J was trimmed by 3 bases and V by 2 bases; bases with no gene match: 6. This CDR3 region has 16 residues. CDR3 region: CACWIRRGGSDWIKTF. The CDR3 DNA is TGTGCCTGCTGGATTAGGCGGGGGGGTAGTGATTGGATCAAGACGTTT.

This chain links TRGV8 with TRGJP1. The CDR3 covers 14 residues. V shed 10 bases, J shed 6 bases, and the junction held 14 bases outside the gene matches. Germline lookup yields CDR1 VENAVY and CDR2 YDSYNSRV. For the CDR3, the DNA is TGTGCCACTCGGGGCCCCGGTCCTGGTTGGTTCAAGATATTT. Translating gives CATRGPGPGWFKIF.

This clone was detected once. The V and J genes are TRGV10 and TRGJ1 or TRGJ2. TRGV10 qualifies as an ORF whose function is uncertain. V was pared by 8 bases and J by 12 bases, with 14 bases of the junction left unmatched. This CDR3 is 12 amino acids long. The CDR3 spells CAAWDYGRRKLF. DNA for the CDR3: TGTGCTGCGTGGGATTATGGGCGAAGGAAACTCTTT.

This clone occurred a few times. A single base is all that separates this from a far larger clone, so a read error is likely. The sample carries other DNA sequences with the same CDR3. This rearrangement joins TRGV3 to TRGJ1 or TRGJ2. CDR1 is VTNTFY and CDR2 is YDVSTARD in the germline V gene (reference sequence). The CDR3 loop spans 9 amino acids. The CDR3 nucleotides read TGCGCCACCTGGGATAAGAAACTCTTT. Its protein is CATWDKKLF.